Sequencing of this TCR beta chain was carried out in a study of T cells in Graves' hyperthyroidism and ophthalmopathy. Study observations and caveats: Most thyroid clonotypes expanded above 0.001 appeared in blood too.

There are 11 residues in the CDR3. The V end was cut by 3 bases, the J end by 8 bases, with 7 bases between. Germline V gene lookup returns CDR1 SEHNR and CDR2 FQNEAQ (reference sequence). This clonotype was found a few times. Its matching antigen is unknown. The CDR3 regions of TCR beta were amplified from RNA transcripts. TCR CDR3 underwent first-round RT-PCR with the HTBI primer set. TCRdb re-analysed the multiplex PCR reads in MiXCR, keeping a single row per CDR3 protein. The sample consists of approximately 400,000 distinct CDR3 sequences, approximately 13% of them appearing once. Patients were excluded because of uncontrolled infection, other autoimmune disease, pregnancy or lactation. Clinicians diagnosed patients from clinical symptoms, serum thyroxine and TRAb, thyroid ultrasound and orbital computed tomography.

This TCR was sampled from a man aged 25-45 years with Graves' hyperthyroidism that later progressed to Graves' ophthalmopathy. The J gene is TRBJ1-1, the V gene TRBV7-9; no firm D call. Sequencing was carried out using blood. The CDR3 protein is CASSFSGEAFF. The CDR3 DNA sequence: TGTGCCAGCAGCTTTTCGGGGGAAGCTTTCTTT. Supplemented by reference TRBV7-9 and TRBJ1-1, the full variable domain reads DTGVSQNPRHKITKRGQNVTFRCDPISEHNRLYWYRQTLGQGPEFLTYFQNEAQLEKSRLLSDRFSAERPKGSFSTLEIQRTEQGDSAMYLCASSFSGEAFFGQGTRLTVV.